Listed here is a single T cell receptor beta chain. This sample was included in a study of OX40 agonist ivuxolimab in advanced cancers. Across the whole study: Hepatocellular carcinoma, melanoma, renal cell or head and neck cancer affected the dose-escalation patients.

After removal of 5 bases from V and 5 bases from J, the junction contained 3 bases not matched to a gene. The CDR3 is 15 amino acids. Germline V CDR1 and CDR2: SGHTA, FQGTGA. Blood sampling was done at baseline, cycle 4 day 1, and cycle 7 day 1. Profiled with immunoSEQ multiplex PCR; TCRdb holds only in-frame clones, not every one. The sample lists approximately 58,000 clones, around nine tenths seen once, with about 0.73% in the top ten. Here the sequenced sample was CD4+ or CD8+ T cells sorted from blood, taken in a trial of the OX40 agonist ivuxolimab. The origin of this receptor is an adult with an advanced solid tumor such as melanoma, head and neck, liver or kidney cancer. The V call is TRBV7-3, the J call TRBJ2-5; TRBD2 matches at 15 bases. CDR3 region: CASSLGLAGGETQYF. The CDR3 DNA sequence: TGTGCCAGCAGCCTAGGACTAGCGGGAGGGGAGACCCAGTACTTC.